This T cell receptor (beta chain) was recorded in a study of STAT5B mutations in CD4+ large granular lymphocyte leukemia. Study details: The CDR3 'QG' motif was associated with a particular HLA allele among healthy donors.

General study results and limits: Data were not HLA-matched across samples. Patient CD4-sorted repertoires stayed more clonal than healthy ones after leukemic-clone removal.

Profiling relied on immunoSEQ multiplex PCR, and the TCRdb table lists in-frame clones only, not all of them. Among 25,000 to 30,000 clones listed, 81% were seen once. Remarks on this clone: Its antigen remains unidentified.

The receptor comes from a human donor in good health. Input material: CD4+ T cells from blood buffy coats.

Written as DNA, the CDR3 is TGTGCCAGCGGCTCGACCGGGGGGCAAACTGAAGCTTTCTTT. It yields the protein CASGSTGGQTEAFF. This chain uses TRBV7-2 with TRBJ1-1, with a possible D match to TRBD1 (6 bases). V gave up 8 bases and J gave up 5 bases, with 18 bases separating them. The CDR3 sequence is 14 residues long. Germline-derived CDR1 and CDR2 are SGHTA and FQGNSA.